One sample yielded the 6 T cell receptor beta chains listed below, sequenced in a study of monozygotic twins with inflammatory bowel disease. TCRdb processed the 5' RACE reads again and assigns one entry to each CDR3 protein, with no DNA. The clone table shows some 170,000 distinct CDR3 sequences, with the ten largest holding 2.4%. The sequenced material came from blood. The receptors come from a human donor with ulcerative colitis or Crohn's disease, or a healthy co-twin of an affected twin (not recorded which).

This chain joins TRBV10-3 and TRBJ2-1; the D gene TCRdb calls, TRBD2, cannot be checked with no DNA. There are 15 residues in the CDR3. Per germline, CDR1 ENHRY and CDR2 SYGVKD. CDR3 region: CASWFGWRGWGEQFF.

The chain links TRBV20-1 to TRBJ1-1. From germline, CDR1 is DFQATT and CDR2 SNEGSKA (reference sequence). The CDR3 totals 12 residues. CDR3 region: CNARMRDTEAFF.

The J gene is TRBJ2-7, the V gene TRBV4-3; TCRdb picks TRBD1, but there is no DNA to check that call. Germline-derived CDR1 and CDR2 are LGHNA and YSLEER. The CDR3 is made up of 12 amino acids. The CDR3 sequence is CASSQHRGEQYF.

J is TRBJ2-7 and V is TRBV7-3; the TCRdb call, TRBD1, lacks DNA for checking. This CDR3 is built from 14 residues. Germline loops: CDR1 SGHTA, CDR2 FQGTGA. The CDR3 loop reads CASSFGGGPYEQYF. Based on the CDR3 plus reference TRBV7-3 and TRBJ2-7, the full variable domain is GAGVSQTPSNKVTEKGKYVELRCDPISGHTALYWYRQSLGQGPEFLIYFQGTGAADDSGLPNDRFFAVRPEGSVSTLKIQRTERGDSAVYLCASSFGGGPYEQYFGPGTRLTVT.

The J gene is TRBJ2-7, the V gene TRBV5-1; TCRdb lists TRBD2, though no DNA is available to test this call. This CDR3 is 15 amino acids long. Per the germline V gene, CDR1 is SGHRS and CDR2 is YFSETQ. CDR3 protein: CASSLDTSGGRRQYF.

The CDR3 protein is CATSAPGSEQFF. The V gene is TRBV24-1, the J gene TRBJ2-1; TCRdb calls TRBD1, which cannot be checked without DNA. CDR3 length: 12 residues. CDR1 and CDR2 from the germline V gene are KGHDR and SFDVKD.